This TCR beta chain was identified during a study of shared clonotypes between healthy human individuals. Overall study findings and caveats: When naive CD4 clonotypes were compared across a few donors, about 4.8% were shared. It was only blood that was sampled, and tissue repertoires likely differ.

Assay: immunoSEQ multiplex PCR; the TCRdb copy retains only in-frame clones and omits some. The sample has about 520,000 clones, 95% to 97% seen once; the top ten hold around 0.067%. Those who donated, Caucasian adults without exception, all lived in Nashville, Tennessee. Points on this clone: Its antigen is not known.

The sequenced sample consisted of naive CD4+ T cells sorted from blood. Subset in this sample: CD45RA+ positively selected. The receptor was isolated from a woman aged 30 to 39 in good health.

For the CDR3, the DNA is TGTGCCTGGAGGGGTAGGTGGGACGGTAATTACGAGCAGTACTTC. Amino acid sequence: CAWRGRWDGNYEQYF. The gene calls are TRBV30 and TRBJ2-7, with D possibly called TRBD1 or TRBD2 (5 bases each). The germline V gene has CDR1 GTSNPN and CDR2 SVGIG (reference sequence). The V end lost 3 bases, the J end lost 4 bases, and 19 bases lay between the germline ends. The CDR3 consists of 15 residues.